A selection of T cell receptor beta chains follows, all from one sample in a study of T cell repertoires in cytomegalovirus infection. TCRdb ran MiXCR on the reads and lists one entry per CDR3 protein. The sample has hundreds of thousands of distinct CDR3 sequences, about two fifths seen once. No antigen has been assigned to these receptors. The sample was cultured PBMCs, taken from culture after CMV antigen stimulation. The source of these receptors is a human donor in good health (CMV status not recorded). Some clones in this sample may be carry-over from other donors' samples. Each CDR3 is given with its conserved first and last residue. Each record gives: clone size, J gene, V gene, CDR3 protein. Some rows have no size entry. The others give once, few or many, or a class for an expanded clone.

abundance: -; j_gene: TRBJ2-1; v_gene: TRBV10-3; CDR3aa: CAISGNNEQFF
abundance: -; j_gene: TRBJ1-1; v_gene: TRBV27; CDR3aa: CASRQDRDPPEAFF
abundance: few; j_gene: TRBJ1-1; v_gene: TRBV6-2/TRBV6-3; CDR3aa: CASSYPQRNTEAFF
abundance: -; j_gene: TRBJ2-2; v_gene: TRBV6-1; CDR3aa: CASSIWMGANTGELFF
abundance: many; j_gene: TRBJ1-2; v_gene: TRBV7-2; CDR3aa: CASSFRWDYGYTF
abundance: -; j_gene: TRBJ2-2; v_gene: TRBV7-9; CDR3aa: CASSPIDGPNTGELFF
abundance: few; j_gene: TRBJ2-5; v_gene: TRBV7-6; CDR3aa: CASSLGAGARAETQYF
abundance: -; j_gene: TRBJ1-4; v_gene: TRBV12-3/TRBV12-4; CDR3aa: CASSPTLINNEKLFF
abundance: -; j_gene: TRBJ1-5; v_gene: TRBV7-2; CDR3aa: CASSFSGGDQLQHF
abundance: -; j_gene: TRBJ2-7; v_gene: TRBV14; CDR3aa: CASSQDGTPSSYEQYF
abundance: -; j_gene: TRBJ1-1; v_gene: TRBV27; CDR3aa: CASSLSGGASTEAFF
abundance: -; j_gene: TRBJ2-1; v_gene: TRBV7-6; CDR3aa: CASSFWSGGRYEQFF
abundance: few; j_gene: TRBJ2-1; v_gene: TRBV7-2; CDR3aa: CASSLDRGDEQFF
abundance: few; j_gene: TRBJ2-1; v_gene: TRBV12-3/TRBV12-4; CDR3aa: CASSLASPEQFF
abundance: -; j_gene: TRBJ2-7; v_gene: TRBV7-8; CDR3aa: CASSLATSGNFKYF
abundance: -; j_gene: TRBJ2-6; v_gene: TRBV6-1; CDR3aa: CASSTYRGANVLTF
abundance: few; j_gene: TRBJ2-3; v_gene: TRBV7-2; CDR3aa: CASSQPGLVQYF
abundance: few; j_gene: TRBJ1-4; v_gene: TRBV6-6; CDR3aa: CASSYHGNNEKLFF
abundance: -; j_gene: TRBJ1-2; v_gene: TRBV6-1; CDR3aa: CASRDDRDYGYTF
abundance: -; j_gene: TRBJ2-5; v_gene: TRBV12-3/TRBV12-4; CDR3aa: CASSPLSVQETQYF
abundance: many; j_gene: TRBJ2-3; v_gene: TRBV7-2; CDR3aa: CASSSSGWGTDTQYF
abundance: -; j_gene: TRBJ1-1; v_gene: TRBV7-2; CDR3aa: CASSKNPGLSTEAFF
abundance: -; j_gene: TRBJ2-2; v_gene: TRBV11-3; CDR3aa: CASSLDFGELFF
abundance: -; j_gene: TRBJ1-3; v_gene: TRBV7-2; CDR3aa: CASSQQGNTIYF
abundance: few; j_gene: TRBJ2-7; v_gene: TRBV5-6; CDR3aa: CASSRGTVHEQYF
abundance: -; j_gene: TRBJ2-7; v_gene: TRBV19; CDR3aa: CASSIGGGASYEQYF
abundance: few; j_gene: TRBJ2-3; v_gene: TRBV6-1; CDR3aa: CASKGLPYTDTQYF
abundance: -; j_gene: TRBJ2-2; v_gene: TRBV20-1; CDR3aa: CSAAGTSGRRGAGELFF
abundance: few; j_gene: TRBJ2-3; v_gene: TRBV6-5; CDR3aa: CASSYGPNGGDTQYF